What follows are 32 T cell receptor beta chains derived from one specimen sequenced in a study of identical twins. From the 5' RACE reads, TCRdb called clonotypes with MiXCR, one entry per CDR3 protein. The repertoire holds more than 350,000 distinct CDR3 sequences, with 9% to 10% as singletons. Source material: naive T cells sorted from blood. The receptors come from a woman in her fifties or sixties in good health.

The V call is TRBV3-1, the J call TRBJ1-5; the D gene is possibly TRBD1 (6 bases). Germline CDR1 reads LGHDT; CDR2 reads YNNKEL (reference sequence). This CDR3 spans 16 amino acids. V lost 4 bases to trimming and J lost 2 bases, with 15 bases between them. The CDR3 region is CASSPGTPQGNQPQHF. For the CDR3, the DNA is TGTGCCAGCAGCCCCGGGACACCCCAGGGCAATCAGCCCCAGCATTTT.

V usage is TRBV6-5 and J usage is TRBJ2-7; 14 positions agree with TRBD2. The V and J ends lost 6 bases and 2 bases, in that order; junction bases with no gene match: 3. Germline lookup yields CDR1 MNHEY and CDR2 SVGAGI. CDR3 length equals 15 residues. CDR3 nucleotides: TGTGCCAGCAGAAGGGGACTAGCGGGAGCCTACGAGCAGTACGTC. This codes for CASRRGLAGAYEQYV.

This clonotype was found a few times. CDR3 nucleotides: TGTGCCAGCAGCTTAGTTCTAGCGGCAGGCTACAATGAGCAGTTCTTC. Its translation is CASSLVLAAGYNEQFF. The chain couples TRBV7-9 to TRBJ2-1; 7 positions match TRBD2. Germline trimming cut 1 base from V and 3 bases from J; bases unmatched to any gene: 6. The CDR3 sequence is 16 residues long. Germline loops: CDR1 SEHNR, CDR2 FQNEAQ (reference sequence).

The chain uses TRBV20-1 and TRBJ1-2; D not certain. In germline, CDR1 is DFQATT, CDR2 SNEGSKA (reference sequence). V was trimmed by 0 bases and J by 1 base, leaving 6 bases between them. There are 13 residues in the CDR3. The CDR3 here is CSARDGYNYGYTF. The CDR3 bases are TGCAGTGCTAGAGACGGATATAACTATGGCTACACCTTC.

The CDR3 nucleotides are TGTGCCAGCACCTTTAGGGGCGAGCAGTACTTC. It yields the protein CASTFRGEQYF. The rearrangement links TRBV12-3 or TRBV12-4 to TRBJ2-7; tentatively, D is TRBD1 (5 bases). Trimming stripped 7 bases from V and 6 bases from J, with 10 bases between. CDR3 size: 11 residues.

The rearrangement uses TRBV12-3 or TRBV12-4 and TRBJ2-7, with D unresolved. The CDR3 length is 14 residues. V lost 5 bases and J lost 9, with 20 bases in between. CDR3 sequence: CASSPYQSTKGQYF. In nucleotides, the CDR3 is TGTGCCAGCAGTCCATATCAGTCTACGAAGGGGCAGTACTTC.

The chain couples TRBV19 to TRBJ2-1, with TRBD2 matching over 9 bases. The V gene's germline CDR1 is LNHDA and CDR2 SQIVND (reference sequence). With V trimmed by 6 bases and J by 6 bases, 6 bases remained unmatched. The CDR3 length is 14 residues. The CDR3 coding sequence is TGTGCCAGTAGCGCGGGAGGGCCGTTCAATGAGCAGTTCTTC. Translated, it gives CASSAGGPFNEQFF. Looking up the rest from reference TRBV19 and TRBJ2-1 gives the full variable domain: DGGITQSPKYLFRKEGQNVTLSCEQNLNHDAMYWYRQDPGQGLRLIYYSQIVNDFQKGDIAEGYSVSREKKESFPLTVTSAQKNPTAFYLCASSAGGPFNEQFFGPGTRLTVL.

The chain is built from TRBV7-2 and TRBJ1-6, with D hard to call. Germline CDR1 SGHTA, CDR2 FQGNSA. Trimming shortened V by 5 bases and J by 9 bases, and 14 bases separated the two germline ends. The CDR3 sequence is 14 residues long. This chain's CDR3 is CASSPTGSFSPLHF. The CDR3 DNA follows: TGTGCCAGCAGCCCCACCGGGAGTTTTTCACCCCTCCACTTT.

This clonotype occurred many times. The CDR3 reads CATSFPGSSYNEQFF. The CDR3 nucleotides are TGTGCCACCAGTTTTCCAGGCAGCTCCTACAATGAGCAGTTCTTC. This chain connects TRBV24-1 to TRBJ2-1; D is unresolved. CDR1 is KGHDR, CDR2 SFDVKD, per germline. This CDR3 is built from 15 residues. The V end lost 6 bases, the J end lost 0 bases, and 11 bases lay between the germline ends.

There are many counts of this clonotype. The chain employs TRBV6-4 and TRBJ2-1, with TRBD2 matching 16 bases. The V and J ends lost 8 bases and 4 bases, in that order; junction bases with no gene match: 2. The CDR3 contains 15 residues. Germline CDR1 MRHNA, CDR2 SNTAGT. CDR3 DNA sequence: TGTGCCAGCGGGACTAGCGGGAGGGGTTACAATGAGCAGTTCTTC. Encoded protein: CASGTSGRGYNEQFF.

This clonotype was observed at least ten times. This chain links TRBV29-1 with TRBJ2-1; 14 bases line up with TRBD2. Germline V gene lookup returns CDR1 SQVTM and CDR2 ANQGSEA. The CDR3 runs 16 residues. V was pared by 5 bases and J by 7 bases, with 10 bases of the junction left unmatched. Here the CDR3 reads CSVKRGLAGVGNEQFF. CDR3 bases: TGCAGCGTTAAGCGGGGACTAGCGGGAGTGGGAAATGAGCAGTTCTTC.

This clonotype was picked up a small number of times. The rearrangement links TRBV5-5 to TRBJ2-5; D may be TRBD1 (6 bases). Trimming shortened V by 4 bases and J by 1 base, and 14 bases separated the two germline ends. The CDR3 has 15 residues. Germline V gives CDR1 SGHKS, CDR2 YYEKEE (reference sequence). CDR3 DNA sequence: TGTGCCAGCAGCGAGGGGGTCCTCACCCAAGAGACCCAGTACTTC. Translated, it gives CASSEGVLTQETQYF.

This clonotype was picked up a small number of times. The chain has TRBV5-1 and TRBJ1-5, with 9 bases identical to TRBD1. The J segment lost 7 bases and the V segment lost 1 base, leaving 3 bases of the junction unmatched. Germline lookup yields CDR1 SGHRS and CDR2 YFSETQ. The CDR3 spans 14 residues. The CDR3 DNA reads TGCGCCAGCAGCTTGACAGGGGGCGAACAGCCCCAGCATTTT. Translated, it gives CASSLTGGEQPQHF.

This clonotype was detected only a few times. The chain links TRBV12-3 or TRBV12-4 to TRBJ2-3, with 11 bases that match TRBD1. The CDR3 contains 16 residues. V trimming: 7 bases; J trimming: 11 bases; junction bases outside the gene matches: 17. DNA for the CDR3: TGTGCCAGCACCCCCGCAGGGACAGGGGGGAAGCGGGAGCAGTATTTT. Its protein is CASTPAGTGGKREQYF.

The chain joins TRBV12-3 or TRBV12-4 to TRBJ2-1; weak D call: TRBD2 (5 bases). The germline V and J ends were trimmed by 10 bases and 3 bases, with 16 bases remaining between them. This CDR3 has 14 residues. CDR3 loop: CAIPKRIFYNEQFF. The CDR3 DNA reads TGTGCCATCCCGAAGCGGATCTTCTACAATGAGCAGTTCTTC.

The chain carries TRBV18 and TRBJ2-1, with 7 nucleotides matching TRBD1. The CDR3 is made up of 16 amino acids. The germline CDR1 and CDR2 sequences are KGHSH and LQKENI. Germline trimming cut 2 bases from V and 3 bases from J; bases unmatched to any gene: 7. The CDR3: CASSPFPGQFYNEQFF. The CDR3 DNA sequence: TGTGCCAGCTCACCATTTCCGGGACAGTTCTACAATGAGCAGTTCTTC.

The CDR3: CASSPGLAGAAGELFF. CDR3 bases: TGTGCCAGCAGCCCTGGACTAGCGGGAGCGGCCGGGGAGCTGTTTTTT. V gene TRBV3-1 combines with J gene TRBJ2-2; 13 bases line up with TRBD2. The V gene end was trimmed by 4 bases and the J gene end by 6 bases; junction bases not matched to a gene: 5. The CDR3 contains 16 residues. CDR1 is LGHDT, CDR2 YNNKEL, per germline (reference sequence). The entire variable domain, with the rest obtained from reference TRBV3-1 and TRBJ2-2, is as follows: DTAVSQTPKYLVTQMGNDKSIKCEQNLGHDTMYWYKQDSKKFLKIMFSYNNKELIINETVPNRFSPKSPDKAHLNLHINSLELGDSAVYFCASSPGLAGAAGELFFGEGSRLTVL.

This sequence joins TRBV18 and TRBJ2-1; 9 positions match TRBD1. Germline V gives CDR1 KGHSH, CDR2 LQKENI. Germline trimming cut 3 bases from V and 14 bases from J; bases unmatched to any gene: 11. The CDR3 has 14 amino acids. The CDR3 region is CASSPSRDRVWKFF. The DNA of the CDR3 is TGTGCCAGCTCACCGTCCCGGGACAGGGTCTGGAAGTTCTTC.

This clonotype was seen a handful of times. The chain's CDR3 is CASSQGQGVAKNIQYF. The CDR3 nucleotides are TGCGCCAGCAGCCAAGGACAGGGGGTAGCCAAAAACATTCAGTACTTC. The rearrangement links TRBV4-1 to TRBJ2-4; 9 bases align to TRBD1. Germline lookup yields CDR1 MGHRA and CDR2 YSYEKL. Trimming took 1 base from V and 0 from J; bases not matched to a gene: 1. CDR3 length: 16 residues.

There are a few counts of this clonotype. The chain joins TRBV6-4 to TRBJ2-1; D unresolved. The germline V gene encodes CDR1 MRHNA and CDR2 SNTAGT. Trimming stripped 3 bases from V and 5 bases from J, with 11 bases between. This CDR3 has 14 amino acids. Here the CDR3 DNA reads TGTGCCAGCAGTGAGCTAGGCCTTAACAATGAGCAGTTCTTC. This gives the protein CASSELGLNNEQFF.

This rearrangement joins TRBV10-3 to TRBJ2-7, with TRBD2 identical over 9 bases. Germline V gives CDR1 ENHRY, CDR2 SYGVKD. The CDR3 covers 17 residues. V gave up 4 bases and J gave up 1 base; unmatched junction bases: 11. In nucleotides, the CDR3 is TGTGCCATCAGTGGGACAGTTTTAGCGGGAGAGTCCTACGAGCAGTACTTC. Translating gives CAISGTVLAGESYEQYF.

This clonotype was counted many times. This sequence joins TRBV21-1 and TRBJ2-3; the D call in the table, TRBD1, was not verified against the DNA. TRBV21-1 is classified as a pseudogene. The CDR3 extends over 15 amino acids. The DNA of the CDR3 is TGTGCCAGCAGCCCAACAGGGCCTGTAGCAGATACGCAGTATTTT. Translated: CASSPTGPVADTQYF.

The V call is TRBV18, the J call TRBJ2-7; the D gene is possibly TRBD2 (5 bases). From germline, CDR1 is KGHSH and CDR2 LQKENI. This CDR3 has 13 amino acids. V gave up 4 bases and J gave up 3 bases, with 10 bases separating them. In DNA form, the CDR3 reads TGTGCCAGCTCACGCTACGGGATCTACGAGCAGTACTTC. It translates to CASSRYGIYEQYF.

This clonotype appeared a few times. V is TRBV3-1 and J is TRBJ1-6; D not resolved. The CDR3 has 15 residues. The germline V gene encodes CDR1 LGHDT and CDR2 YNNKEL (reference sequence). The V end lost 0 bases, the J end lost 7 bases, and 10 bases lay between the germline ends. The CDR3: CASSQDQTGNSPLHF. The CDR3 nucleotides read TGTGCCAGCAGCCAAGATCAGACGGGCAATTCACCCCTCCACTTT.

The chain is built from TRBV7-8 and TRBJ2-7; 8 bases are a match to TRBD2. The CDR3 loop spans 15 amino acids. Losses at the gene ends were 8 bases for V and 0 bases for J; bases not matched to a gene: 9. The germline V gene encodes CDR1 SGHVS and CDR2 FQNEAQ. CDR3 in DNA: TGTGCCAGCTGGGGGTGGAGCGGGAGCTCCTACGAGCAGTACTTC. Translating gives CASWGWSGSSYEQYF.

This rearrangement joins TRBV12-3 or TRBV12-4 to TRBJ2-1; D perhaps matches TRBD2 (5 bases). The CDR3 extends over 12 amino acids. Trimming left V 3 bases short and J 9 bases short, with 9 bases between. CDR3 amino acids: CASSFLATEQFF. CDR3 nucleotide sequence: TGTGCCAGCAGTTTCCTAGCTACTGAGCAGTTCTTC.

This clonotype was found a few times. The V gene is TRBV20-1, the J gene TRBJ2-1, with unresolved D. Per the germline V gene, CDR1 is DFQATT and CDR2 is SNEGSKA (reference sequence). CDR3 length: 14 residues. Trimming removed 0 bases at V and 6 bases at J, with 12 bases between. This CDR3 reads CSARDMKVFNEQFF. CDR3 DNA sequence: TGCAGTGCTAGAGATATGAAGGTCTTCAATGAGCAGTTCTTC.

This clonotype was found a few times. V is TRBV5-1 and J is TRBJ1-1; D unclear. The CDR3 consists of 15 residues. Germline V CDR1 and CDR2: SGHRS, YFSETQ. V shed 4 bases and J shed 5 bases, with 18 bases lying between them. This CDR3 reads CASSIDALSRTEAFF. The CDR3 nucleotides read TGCGCCAGCAGCATTGATGCCCTAAGTAGGACTGAAGCTTTCTTT.

V and J are TRBV12-3 or TRBV12-4 and TRBJ2-3; perhaps TRBD1 as D (6 bases). The CDR3 runs 15 residues. The germline V and J ends were trimmed by 6 bases and 1 base, with 14 bases remaining between them. The CDR3 bases are TGTGCCAGCAGCCATACAGGGCGGGGCACAGATACGCAGTATTTT. This gives the protein CASSHTGRGTDTQYF.

This clonotype occurred a few times. V and J are TRBV10-3 and TRBJ2-3; 10 positions match TRBD2. The CDR3 is made up of 16 amino acids. The junction had 8 bases not matched to a gene; V was cut back by 5 bases and J by 3 bases. Germline values: CDR1 ENHRY, CDR2 SYGVKD. The DNA of the CDR3 is TGTGCCATCAGTCGGGATATAGCGGGAGGAACAGATACGCAGTATTTT. Its protein product is CAISRDIAGGTDTQYF.

This rearrangement joins TRBV27 to TRBJ2-3; 7 positions match TRBD1. V was pared by 3 bases and J by 0 bases, with 3 bases of the junction left unmatched. The germline gives CDR1 MNHEY, CDR2 SMNVEV (reference sequence). CDR3 length: 15 amino acids. In DNA, the CDR3 is TGTGCCAGCAGTTTCGACAGGGCAAGCACAGATACGCAGTATTTT. Encoded protein: CASSFDRASTDTQYF.

This clonotype was seen a handful of times. V usage is TRBV24-1 and J usage is TRBJ2-1, with D tentatively TRBD1 or TRBD2 (5 bases each). Germline V lookup: CDR1 KGHDR, CDR2 SFDVKD. V lost 3 bases and J lost 9, with 17 bases in between. The CDR3 is 15 amino acids. The CDR3 sequence is CATSDPTGAHSEQFF. The CDR3 DNA is TGTGCCACCAGTGATCCGACCGGGGCGCATAGTGAGCAGTTCTTC.